Shown below are 18 T cell receptor beta chains from a single sample sequenced in a study of T-cell memory formation after mild COVID-19. TCRdb passed the 5' RACE reads through MiXCR, listing each CDR3 protein once. This sample has 300,000 to 350,000 distinct CDR3 sequences, with roughly a fifth found just once. Sequencing was carried out using PBMCs or a T cell subset sorted from them (not recorded which). All receptors come from a man aged 18 to 30 who had mild COVID-19 (a few samples of this study predate the infection). Cell type and time point are not known.

This clonotype has more than one count but fewer than ten. J is TRBJ2-3 and V is TRBV7-2, with a weak D call TRBD1 (6 bases). V was clipped by 4 bases and J by 8 bases, with 16 bases between them. This CDR3 is built from 14 residues. The germline CDR1 and CDR2 sequences are SGHTA and FQGNSA. The CDR3 DNA reads as TGTGCCAGCAGCTCCGGGGACACTCGAGGTACGCAGTATTTT. As protein: CASSSGDTRGTQYF.

The V gene is TRBV10-3, the J gene TRBJ2-2; 7 bases agree with TRBD2. The length of the CDR3 is 15 residues. Trimming cost V 4 bases and J 2 bases; bases outside gene matches: 4. CDR1 ENHRY and CDR2 SYGVKD come from the germline V gene. CDR3 DNA sequence: TGTGCCATCAGTGCGGGGGGATCAAACACCGGGGAGCTGTTTTTT. Protein product: CAISAGGSNTGELFF.

This clonotype was observed a few times. The gene calls are TRBV7-9 and TRBJ1-2, with D perhaps matching TRBD1 (5 bases). The V end was cut by 3 bases, the J end by 3 bases, with 17 bases between. CDR3 length: 16 amino acids. The V gene's germline CDR1 is SEHNR and CDR2 FQNEAQ (reference sequence). CDR3 sequence: CASSFSGGASDYGYTF. The DNA for the CDR3 is TGTGCCAGCAGCTTTTCGGGAGGGGCATCGGACTATGGCTACACCTTC.

Concerning this clonotype: The DNA is left out, because the CDR3 cannot be placed on it with certainty; the CDR3 is given as TCRdb lists it. The chain carries TRBV6-5 and TRBJ2-2; TRBD2, as called in the table, went unchecked against the DNA. Both ends counted, the CDR3 spans 18 residues. Germline loops: CDR1 MNHEY, CDR2 SVGAGI. The CDR3 spells CASSTSGLAGGLTGELFF.

The chain is built from TRBV12-3 or TRBV12-4 and TRBJ2-5; 13 nucleotides align to TRBD2. This CDR3 has 15 residues. Unmatched junction bases numbered 6, after V lost 6 bases and J lost 5 bases. The CDR3 spells CASRAGLAGRETQYF. The CDR3 nucleotides are TGTGCCAGCAGAGCGGGACTAGCGGGGCGTGAGACCCAGTACTTC.

This clonotype was observed a few times. The V call is TRBV5-1, the J call TRBJ2-1; the D gene is possibly TRBD2 (6 bases). This CDR3 spans 14 amino acids. V gave up 7 bases and J gave up 0 bases, with 11 bases separating them. Germline values: CDR1 SGHRS, CDR2 YFSETQ. CDR3 protein: CASGPGDSYNEQFF. The CDR3 coding sequence is TGCGCCAGCGGCCCGGGGGACTCCTACAATGAGCAGTTCTTC.

This clonotype was seen at least ten times. The chain recombines TRBV5-7 with TRBJ2-1; D is possibly TRBD2 (5 bases). TRBV5-7 belongs to the ORF category, with a function that is uncertain. The V and J ends lost 0 bases and 5 bases respectively, with 12 bases between them. The CDR3 covers 15 residues. The CDR3, as DNA: TGTGCCAGCAGCTTGGGGGCTAGCCGGGACAATGAGCAGTTCTTC. The encoded protein is CASSLGASRDNEQFF.

This clonotype was found many times. The chain carries TRBV5-1 and TRBJ1-1; D remains unclear. The V gene's germline CDR1 is SGHRS and CDR2 YFSETQ. V was shortened by 2 bases and J by 1 base, with 6 bases between the two germline ends. The CDR3 sequence is 13 residues long. CDR3 in amino acids: CASSFRENTEAFF. In DNA, the CDR3 is TGCGCCAGCAGCTTTCGGGAGAACACTGAAGCTTTCTTT.

The V call is TRBV6-2 or TRBV6-3, the J call TRBJ1-4; unclear D gene. Germline values: CDR1 MNHEY, CDR2 SVGEGT. V shed 6 bases and J shed 8 bases, with 13 bases lying between them. This CDR3 region has 13 residues. CDR3 region: CASSPDLGEKLFF. The CDR3 DNA reads as TGTGCCAGCAGCCCGGACTTGGGGGAAAAACTGTTTTTT.

This clonotype appeared a few times. This CDR3 reads CAIMKAGGETQYF. The CDR3 DNA sequence: TGTGCCATCATGAAAGCGGGGGGGGAGACCCAGTACTTC. This rearrangement joins TRBV10-3 to TRBJ2-5, with 10 bases identical to TRBD2. CDR3 length: 13 residues. Germline-derived CDR1 and CDR2 are ENHRY and SYGVKD. V shed 7 bases, J shed 5 bases, and the junction held 4 bases outside the gene matches.

This clonotype has more than one count but fewer than ten. The rearrangement joins TRBV5-1 to TRBJ2-5; D may match TRBD1 or TRBD2 (6 bases each). This CDR3 has 15 amino acids. Trimming left V 1 base short and J 0 bases short, with 10 bases between. Germline CDR1 SGHRS, CDR2 YFSETQ. The CDR3 DNA reads as TGCGCCAGCAGCTTGCGGGGGCCGAACCAAGAGACCCAGTACTTC. It specifies CASSLRGPNQETQYF.

The genes are TRBV7-2 and TRBJ2-3; 8 bases align to TRBD2. CDR3 size: 15 residues. Looked up from germline, CDR1 is SGHTA and CDR2 is FQGNSA. The ends lost 1 base at V and 9 bases at J; junction bases unmatched: 9. Written as DNA, the CDR3 is TGTGCCAGCAGCTTAGAACTAGTGGGACTAGACACGCAGTATTTT. Protein product: CASSLELVGLDTQYF.

V usage is TRBV2 and J usage is TRBJ2-1, with 10 bases matching TRBD2. Trimming cost V 4 bases and J 8 bases; bases outside gene matches: 5. Germline CDR1 SNHLY, CDR2 FYNNEI. The CDR3 runs 14 residues. CDR3 loop: CASSVLAGVDEQFF. As DNA, the CDR3 is TGTGCCAGCAGTGTCCTAGCGGGGGTGGATGAGCAGTTCTTC. Combining the CDR3 with reference TRBV2 and TRBJ2-1 gives the whole variable domain EPEVTQTPSHQVTQMGQEVILRCVPISNHLYFYWYRQILGQKVEFLVSFYNNEISEKSEIFDDQFSVERPDGSNFTLKIRSTKLEDSAMYFCASSVLAGVDEQFFGPGTRLTVL.

The V call is TRBV5-5, the J call TRBJ2-5; 12 bases are a match to TRBD2. V shed 1 base, J shed 2 bases, and the junction held 9 bases outside the gene matches. Germline CDR1 SGHKS, CDR2 YYEKEE (reference sequence). The CDR3 totals 18 residues. The CDR3 spells CASSLRSPTSGGQETQYF. In DNA, the CDR3 is TGTGCCAGCAGCTTGAGGTCCCCGACTAGCGGGGGTCAAGAGACCCAGTACTTC.

The sample holds a few counts of this clonotype. This chain joins TRBV7-2 and TRBJ2-4, with TRBD2 matching 7 bases. V lost 5 bases and J lost 7; bases outside the gene matches: 2. This CDR3 comprises 12 residues. The germline V gene has CDR1 SGHTA and CDR2 FQGNSA. The CDR3 DNA reads TGTGCCAGCAGCCCCGGGGGGAACATTCAGTACTTC. Encoded protein: CASSPGGNIQYF. The complete variable domain, with remaining parts taken from reference TRBV7-2 and TRBJ2-4, reads GAGVSQSPSNKVTEKGKDVELRCDPISGHTALYWYRQSLGQGLEFLIYFQGNSAPDKSGLPSDRFSAERTGGSVSTLTIQRTQQEDSAVYLCASSPGGNIQYFGAGTRLSVL.

The table lists this clonotype with a count of one. The rearrangement uses TRBV9 and TRBJ1-4; TRBD1 agrees at 7 bases. V was clipped by 4 bases and J by 8 bases; unmatched bases: 8. CDR1 and CDR2 from the germline V gene are SGDLS and YYNGEE. The CDR3 runs 14 residues. The CDR3 coding sequence is TGTGCCAGCAGCCCCAGGGGGGAAGGCGAAAAACTGTTTTTT. Protein: CASSPRGEGEKLFF.

The chain employs TRBV7-2 and TRBJ2-1, with TRBD1 matching 7 bases. CDR1 SGHTA and CDR2 FQGNSA come from the germline V gene. CDR3 size: 15 residues. V shed 5 bases, J shed 4 bases, and the junction held 8 bases outside the gene matches. The CDR3 DNA reads as TGTGCCAGCAGCCCAAGGACAGGCACTTACAATGAGCAGTTCTTC. Translating gives CASSPRTGTYNEQFF.

The rearrangement links TRBV12-3 or TRBV12-4 to TRBJ2-3; D possibly uses TRBD1 or TRBD2 (6 bases each). The CDR3 covers 14 residues. The V end was cut by 4 bases, the J end by 3 bases, with 11 bases between. CDR3: CASSWGAKTDTQYF. The CDR3 DNA sequence: TGTGCCAGCAGTTGGGGGGCCAAGACAGATACGCAGTATTTT.